Below are 14 T cell receptor beta chains sequenced from a single sample in a study of cytomegalovirus exposure and HLA in healthy donors. PCR employed 60 Vbeta and 13 Jbeta primers. Here immunoSEQ multiplex PCR was the method, and the copy in TCRdb shows in-frame clones only, minus some. The table for this sample gives some 130,000 clones. Sequenced material: PBMCs. The receptors here all came from a man between 18 and 35 years old in good health and CMV-seronegative.

This chain links TRBV7-8 with TRBJ2-5; 12 bases agree with TRBD2. The J call may not be correct, given that the DNA end is closer to TRBJ2-7. The CDR3 sequence is 14 residues long. The germline V gene encodes CDR1 SGHVS and CDR2 FQNEAQ. CDR3: CASSPTSGSYEQYF. DNA for the CDR3: TGTGCCAGCAGCCCGACTAGCGGGAGCTACGAGCAGTACTTC.

V gene TRBV4-3 combines with J gene TRBJ2-1, with TRBD2 matching 11 bases. Trimming at V came to 4 bases and at J to 8 bases, leaving 13 bases not matched to a gene. The CDR3 covers 17 residues. CDR1 and CDR2 from the germline V gene are LGHNA and YSLEER. The CDR3 DNA follows: TGCGCCAGCAGCCGGCTAGCGGGGGGTGGCGAGATAGATGAGCAGTTCTTC. Its translation is CASSRLAGGGEIDEQFF.

The chain combines TRBV11-3 with TRBJ2-7; 7 bases are a match to TRBD2. The CDR3 contains 13 residues. In germline, CDR1 is SGHNT, CDR2 YENEEA. V lost 2 bases, J lost 6 bases, and 4 bases stayed unmatched. The DNA of the CDR3 is TGTGCCAGCAGCTTACGGGAGGCTCGCGAGCAGTACTTC. Encoded protein: CASSLREAREQYF.

Comments on this clone: The junction differs from germline at one of its ends, possibly a read error. The chain combines TRBV7-7 with TRBJ2-2, with D unclear. The V gene's germline CDR1 is SSHAT and CDR2 FNYEAQ (reference sequence). The CDR3 is made up of 15 amino acids. The CDR3 nucleotides are TGTGCTAGCAGCTTAGGAGCGTTAAACACCGGGGAGCTGTTTTTT. Its protein product is CASSLGALNTGELFF.

In DNA form, the CDR3 reads TGTGCCAGCAGCTTTCTGTCTGGGGCCAACGTCCTGACTTTC. It translates to CASSFLSGANVLTF. The chain has TRBV27 and TRBJ2-6, with no clear D. V shed 6 bases and J shed 1 base, with 7 bases lying between them. Germline V gene lookup returns CDR1 MNHEY and CDR2 SMNVEV (reference sequence). The CDR3 is made up of 14 amino acids.

The chain's CDR3 is CASSEQEGIGSEAFF. CDR3 DNA: TGTGCCAGCTCGGAACAGGAGGGCATTGGGTCTGAAGCTTTCTTT. This chain connects TRBV18 to TRBJ1-1; D possibly corresponds to TRBD1 (5 bases). The CDR3 contains 15 residues. From germline, CDR1 is KGHSH and CDR2 LQKENI. Trimming took off 6 bases at V and 6 bases at J, with 20 bases between the two ends.

The chain carries TRBV11-2 and TRBJ1-5, with 7 bases matching TRBD1. Trimming at V came to 1 base and at J to 1 base, leaving 4 bases not matched to a gene. Germline CDR1 SGHAT, CDR2 FQNNGV. This CDR3 contains 16 residues. The CDR3 protein is CASSLVGGGSNQPQHF. For the CDR3, the DNA is TGTGCCAGCAGCTTAGTAGGGGGCGGGAGCAATCAGCCCCAGCATTTT.

The V call is TRBV7-9, the J call TRBJ2-7; 9 nucleotides align to TRBD2. Germline V gives CDR1 SEHNR, CDR2 FQNEAQ (reference sequence). V shed 4 bases, J shed 6 bases, and the junction held 7 bases outside the gene matches. This CDR3 has 14 residues. CDR3 DNA sequence: TGTGCCAGCAGCTCCAATAGCGGGGGTCGCGAGCAGTACTTC. Translated: CASSSNSGGREQYF.

The J gene is TRBJ1-1, the V gene TRBV28; D unclear. CDR3 length: 16 amino acids. Trimming shortened V by 5 bases and J by 0 bases, and 16 bases separated the two germline ends. Germline loops: CDR1 MDHEN, CDR2 SYDVKM. CDR3: CASSAYDLIMNTEAFF. For the CDR3, the DNA is TGTGCCAGCAGTGCCTATGATTTGATTATGAACACTGAAGCTTTCTTT.

The chain combines TRBV5-1 with TRBJ2-7, with 7 nucleotides matching TRBD1. The CDR3 spans 15 residues. Germline V gives CDR1 SGHRS, CDR2 YFSETQ. V gave up 0 bases and J gave up 2 bases; unmatched junction bases: 5. Here the CDR3 reads CASSLETGKPYEQYF. CDR3 DNA sequence: TGCGCCAGCAGCTTGGAGACAGGGAAGCCCTACGAGCAGTACTTC.

The rearrangement joins TRBV5-1 to TRBJ2-1, with 15 bases lining up with TRBD2. This CDR3 is 17 amino acids long. V gave up 4 bases and J gave up 9 bases; unmatched junction bases: 11. Looked up from germline, CDR1 is SGHRS and CDR2 is YFSETQ. CDR3 sequence: CASSQGLAGGMDGEQFF. CDR3 nucleotides: TGCGCCAGCAGCCAGGGACTAGCGGGGGGCATGGATGGTGAGCAGTTCTTC.

The chain carries TRBV28 and TRBJ1-2; D is unresolved. The CDR3 is 14 amino acids. V lost 7 bases and J 6 bases, leaving 18 bases between the germline ends. Germline V gives CDR1 MDHEN, CDR2 SYDVKM. The CDR3 nucleotides read TGTGCCAGCATGGTGGGGAGAGGGAGCCATGGCTACACCTTC. Translated: CASMVGRGSHGYTF.

V is TRBV10-3 and J is TRBJ2-7, with 7 positions matching TRBD1. The CDR3 totals 14 residues. J lost 6 bases, V lost 2 bases, and 7 bases had no gene match. Germline V CDR1 and CDR2: ENHRY, SYGVKD. The CDR3 DNA is TGTGCCATCAGTGAGGAGACAGGGACCACCGAGCAGTACTTC. This translates into CAISEETGTTEQYF.

The chain employs TRBV11-3 and TRBJ2-7; 7 bases fit TRBD2. This CDR3 comprises 14 residues. V lost 5 bases and J lost 4; bases outside the gene matches: 8. Germline values: CDR1 SGHNT, CDR2 YENEEA. The CDR3 nucleotides are TGTGCCAGCAGCCTAACGTGGGGGGGATACGAGCAGTACTTC. It yields the protein CASSLTWGGYEQYF. Variable domain in full (rest from reference TRBV11-3 and TRBJ2-7): EAGVVQSPRYKIIEKKQPVAFWCNPISGHNTLYWYLQNLGQGPELLIRYENEEAVDDSQLPKDRFSAERLKGVDSTLKIQPAELGDSAVYLCASSLTWGGYEQYFGPGTRLTVT.